One and the same sample provided the 9 T cell receptor beta chains below, sequenced in a study of T cells in Graves' hyperthyroidism and ophthalmopathy. Template material for amplifying TCR beta CDR3 regions consisted of RNA transcripts. The primer set for the first-round RT-PCR of the TCR CDR3 was HTBI. MiXCR, run by TCRdb on the multiplex PCR reads, gives a single entry per CDR3 protein. Altogether approximately 430,000 distinct CDR3 sequences are present, around a sixth being singletons, with the ten largest covering 7.7%. What was sequenced was blood. These receptors were collected from a woman younger than 35 with Graves' hyperthyroidism.

As for this clonotype: The junction departs from the called germline gene at one end, perhaps through a read error. The chain joins TRBV12-3 or TRBV12-4 to TRBJ2-2; TRBD2 matches 12 bases. The CDR3 has 18 residues. In nucleotides, the CDR3 is TGTGCCAGCAGTTCCCGCTCCGGGACTAGCGGGTTCACCGGGGAGCCGTTTTTT. Translation: CASSSRSGTSGFTGEPFF.

V and J are TRBV24-1 and TRBJ2-3; no clear D. This CDR3 region has 12 residues. Deletions cut 11 bases from V and 6 bases from J, with 14 bases between. Looked up from germline, CDR1 is KGHDR and CDR2 is SFDVKD. The CDR3 here is CASDSLIDTQYF. The DNA of the CDR3 is TGTGCCAGCGACTCTTTGATTGATACGCAGTATTTT.

This clonotype was seen at least ten times. The chain carries TRBV12-3 or TRBV12-4 and TRBJ1-2, with 11 bases aligning to TRBD1. With 5 bases clipped from V and 8 bases from J, the junction kept 7 bases outside the gene matches. There are 14 residues in the CDR3. CDR3 sequence: CASSLGQGARGYTF. In nucleotides, the CDR3 is TGTGCCAGCAGTCTTGGACAGGGGGCCAGGGGCTACACCTTC.

This clonotype has a handful of counts. The rearrangement uses TRBV5-1 and TRBJ1-4, with TRBD1 identical over 7 bases. V dropped 3 bases and J dropped 6; count of bases not matched to a gene: 14. Germline CDR1 SGHRS, CDR2 YFSETQ. The CDR3 is 17 amino acids. The DNA of the CDR3 is TGCGCCAGCAGCTGGCGCCTGGGGACAGTAGTAGATGAAAAACTGTTTTTT. This translates into CASSWRLGTVVDEKLFF.

On this clonotype itself: At one end, the junction sequence differs from germline, possibly due to a read error. This sequence joins TRBV7-9 and TRBJ1-4; 7 bases line up with TRBD1. This CDR3 region has 15 residues. The germline gives CDR1 SEHNR, CDR2 FQNEAQ (reference sequence). The CDR3 nucleotides are TGTGCCAGCAGCTTAGGAGACAGGGTTAATGAAAAACTGCTTTTT. This codes for CASSLGDRVNEKLLF.

This clonotype was detected ten times or more. The chain is built from TRBV6-5 and TRBJ2-7; D is tentatively TRBD1 or TRBD2 (6 bases each). Germline loops: CDR1 MNHEY, CDR2 SVGAGI. Trimming removed 2 bases from V and 0 bases from J, with 11 bases in between. The CDR3 contains 15 residues. CDR3 amino acids: CASSYKGGGSYEQYF. DNA of the CDR3: TGTGCCAGCAGTTACAAAGGGGGAGGCTCCTACGAGCAGTACTTC.

Many counts were recorded for this clonotype. The V gene is TRBV7-8, the J gene TRBJ2-2, with 9 bases matching TRBD2. Germline V gives CDR1 SGHVS, CDR2 FQNEAQ. The J segment lost 3 bases and the V segment lost 1 base, leaving 3 bases of the junction unmatched. This CDR3 comprises 16 residues. The CDR3 spells CASSLEGLAYTGELFF. The CDR3 DNA is TGTGCCAGCAGCTTAGAGGGACTAGCCTACACCGGGGAGCTGTTTTTT. Drawing the rest from reference TRBV7-8 and TRBJ2-2, the complete variable domain is GAGVSQSPRYKVAKRGQDVALRCDPISGHVSLFWYQQALGQGPEFLTYFQNEAQLDKSGLPSDRFFAERPEGSVSTLKIQRTQQEDSAVYLCASSLEGLAYTGELFFGEGSRLTVL.

This clonotype was seen repeatedly, ten times or more. The chain carries TRBV3-1 and TRBJ2-7; D is ambiguous. Germline lookup yields CDR1 LGHDT and CDR2 YNNKEL (reference sequence). The CDR3 spans 15 residues. The V end was cut by 1 base, the J end by 0 bases, with 10 bases between. CDR3 in amino acids: CASSQGLQRSYEQYF. DNA for the CDR3: TGTGCCAGCAGCCAAGGGTTACAGCGCTCCTACGAGCAGTACTTC.

J is TRBJ1-2 and V is TRBV20-1, with D maybe TRBD1 (6 bases). The V end lost 6 bases, the J end lost 1 base, and 21 bases lay between the germline ends. This CDR3 is built from 16 residues. From germline, CDR1 is DFQATT and CDR2 SNEGSKA (reference sequence). The CDR3 protein is CSANSLQGTINYGYTF. CDR3 nucleotide sequence: TGCAGTGCCAATTCGCTACAGGGTACTATTAACTATGGCTACACCTTC.